Following are 7 T cell receptor beta chains from one sample sequenced in a study of preoperative IRX-2 immunotherapy in early breast cancer. Generated by immunoSEQ multiplex PCR, the TCRdb table keeps only in-frame clones and is missing some. Of approximately 100,000 clones in the sample, 75% to 90% are singletons; the top ten hold roughly 2%. Treatment in this sample: preoperative locoregional IRX-2 cytokine immunotherapy. The material sequenced was tumor tissue, taken after IRX-2 immunotherapy. These receptors originate from a human donor with breast cancer.

The V call is TRBV6-8, the J call TRBJ1-3; 8 positions match TRBD1. Losses at the gene ends were 5 bases for V and 2 bases for J; bases not matched to a gene: 5. Per the germline V gene, CDR1 is MNHGY and CDR2 is SAAAGT. CDR3 length: 15 amino acids. The CDR3 sequence is CASSRAGQAGNTIYF. The CDR3 DNA reads as TGTGCCAGCAGTAGAGCGGGACAGGCTGGAAACACCATATATTTT.

The genes are TRBV28 and TRBJ2-3; D possibly corresponds to TRBD2 (7 bases). The V gene lost 5 bases and the J gene lost 1 base, with 16 bases spanning the gap. Germline V gene data show CDR1 as MDHEN and CDR2 as SYDVKM. The CDR3 contains 16 residues. The CDR3 here is CASSPPGAGGTDTQYF. In nucleotides, the CDR3 is TGTGCCAGCAGTCCTCCAGGGGCGGGGGGCACAGATACGCAGTATTTT.

This chain joins TRBV22-1 and TRBJ2-7; the table's D call TRBD2 went unverified against the DNA. TRBV22-1 represents a pseudogene. The CDR3 is 12 amino acids. The CDR3 DNA reads as TGTGCCAGCAGTTCGGGACTAAGCCTGAAGTACTTC. Translated, it gives CASSSGLSLKYF.

The rearrangement uses TRBV22-1 and TRBJ2-7; the tabulated D call, TRBD2, remains unverified against the DNA. TRBV22-1 is recorded as a pseudogene. This CDR3 spans 13 amino acids. CDR3 sequence reads: CASSQGLAYEQYF. CDR3 bases: TGTGCCAGCAGTCAGGGACTAGCCTACGAGCAGTACTTC.

The V and J genes are TRBV30 and TRBJ1-2, with 7 positions matching TRBD1. Unmatched junction bases numbered 6, after V lost 5 bases and J lost 3 bases. Germline V gene data show CDR1 as GTSNPN and CDR2 as SVGIG (reference sequence). The CDR3 is 13 amino acids. The CDR3 DNA reads TGTGCCTGGGTACCGGGACAGCACTATGGCTACACCTTC. Protein sequence: CAWVPGQHYGYTF.

V is TRBV6-4 and J is TRBJ2-7; possible D gene TRBD1, 6 bases. This CDR3 is 13 amino acids long. Trimming left V 10 bases short and J 3 bases short, with 16 bases between. The germline V gene encodes CDR1 MRHNA and CDR2 SNTAGT. Here the CDR3 reads CATPTGHHYEQYF. CDR3 in DNA: TGTGCCACTCCGACGGGACACCACTACGAGCAGTACTTC.

This clone was seen a handful of times. At one boundary the junction diverges from the germline segment, which might be a read error. The chain carries TRBV11-3 and TRBJ2-2, with 10 bases aligning to TRBD1. Germline V gives CDR1 SGHNT, CDR2 YENEEA. The CDR3 loop spans 16 amino acids. The CDR3: CASSPGTGAGTGELFF. CDR3 bases: TGTGCTAGCAGCCCCGGGACAGGGGCAGGCACCGGGGAGCTGTTTTTT. Together with reference TRBV11-3 and TRBJ2-2, the CDR3 gives the full variable domain: EAGVVQSPRYKIIEKKQPVAFWCNPISGHNTLYWYLQNLGQGPELLIRYENEEAVDDSQLPKDRFSAERLKGVDSTLKIQPAELGDSAVYLCASSPGTGAGTGELFFGEGSRLTVL.